This T cell receptor beta chain was captured by sequencing in a study of T cell repertoires in cytomegalovirus infection. Regarding the study as a whole: HLA-C-restricted CMV clonotypes gave the most frequent clonotype in two of eight donors.

TCRdb fed the reads into MiXCR, producing one record per CDR3 protein. The sample lists 80,000 to 90,000 distinct CDR3 sequences; about half were seen once. About this clonotype itself: What it recognizes is unknown.

Sequenced material: CD8+ T cells from cultured PBMCs, taken from culture after CMV antigen stimulation. This sequence originates from a human donor in good health (CMV status not recorded). Some clones in this sample may be carry-over from other donors' samples.

For the CDR3, the DNA is TGCGCCAGCAGCCAACGGACTAGCGAATCCTACAATGAGCAGTTCTTC. Translating gives CASSQRTSESYNEQFF. The chain has TRBV4-1 and TRBJ2-1; 9 bases are a match to TRBD2. Looked up from germline, CDR1 is MGHRA and CDR2 is YSYEKL. The CDR3 consists of 16 residues. The J segment lost 1 base and the V segment lost 2 bases, leaving 3 bases of the junction unmatched.